The 9 T cell receptor beta chains given below trace back to one sample, sequenced in a study of beta chain features in type 1 diabetes. The entirety of the isolated RNA underwent reverse transcription, so expressed TCRB transcripts were sequenced. Only in-frame clones appear in the TCRdb table, and some are missing; sequencing was by immunoSEQ multiplex PCR. The table includes 400,000 to 550,000 clones, roughly 10% detected once. The material sequenced was naive CD4+ T cells from blood. The receptors come from a woman between 18 and 29 years old in good health.

The gene calls are TRBV29-1 and TRBJ1-5; TRBD1 aligns across 7 bases. The ends lost 3 bases at V and 0 bases at J; junction bases unmatched: 14. This CDR3 is built from 18 residues. CDR1 and CDR2 (germline): SQVTM, ANQGSEA. CDR3 in DNA: TGCAGCGTTGAGGGAGGAACACAGGGGTCCGATAGCAATCAGCCCCAGCATTTT. It yields the protein CSVEGGTQGSDSNQPQHF. The variable domain in full, with the rest retrieved from reference TRBV29-1 and TRBJ1-5, is SAVISQKPSRDICQRGTSLTIQCQVDSQVTMMFWYRQQPGQSLTLIATANQGSEATYESGFVIDKFPISRPNLTFSTLTVSNMSPEDSSIYLCSVEGGTQGSDSNQPQHFGDGTRLSIL.

This CDR3 is CASSRGGSYEQYV. CDR3 in DNA: TGTGCCAGCAGCCGGGGCGGCAGCTACGAGCAGTACGTC. The chain carries TRBV7-6 and TRBJ2-7; the D gene could be TRBD1 or TRBD2 (5 bases each). Trimming took 5 bases from V and 3 from J, leaving 11 bases between them. The CDR3 sequence is 13 residues long. In germline, CDR1 is SGHVS, CDR2 FNYEAQ.

In this sample, this clone turned up a few times. DNA of the CDR3: TGTGCCATCAGGGCTAGCGGGGGGACGAATGAGCAGTTCTTC. It encodes CAIRASGGTNEQFF. This chain links TRBV10-3 with TRBJ2-1; TRBD2 matches at 11 bases. The germline V gene encodes CDR1 ENHRY and CDR2 SYGVKD. This CDR3 comprises 14 residues. With 6 bases clipped from V and 7 bases from J, the junction kept 5 bases outside the gene matches.

This clone showed up just a few times. The rearrangement joins TRBV9 to TRBJ2-1, with D perhaps TRBD1 or TRBD2 (6 bases each). V shed 0 bases and J shed 8 bases, with 12 bases lying between them. Germline-derived CDR1 and CDR2 are SGDLS and YYNGEE. The CDR3 has 14 amino acids. The CDR3 sequence: CASSVVGGGYEQFF. The CDR3 DNA reads TGTGCCAGCAGCGTAGTTGGAGGGGGTTATGAGCAGTTCTTC.

CDR3 sequence reads: CASSQLTGYEQYF. The DNA for the CDR3 is TGCGCCAGCAGCCAACTGACAGGGTACGAGCAGTACTTC. J is TRBJ2-7 and V is TRBV4-3; 7 nucleotides line up with TRBD1. Per germline, CDR1 LGHNA and CDR2 YSLEER. J was trimmed by 4 bases and V by 2 bases; bases with no gene match: 2. This CDR3 is 13 amino acids long.

The chain employs TRBV7-9 and TRBJ1-1; D is ambiguous. The CDR3 length is 13 residues. The germline CDR1 and CDR2 sequences are SEHNR and FQNEAQ (reference sequence). Trimming cost V 3 bases and J 3 bases, with 8 bases left between them. Written as DNA, the CDR3 is TGTGCCAGCAGCTTTGGCAGAGACACTGAAGCTTTCTTT. This sequence encodes CASSFGRDTEAFF.

V usage is TRBV9 and J usage is TRBJ2-2; no clear D. CDR3 length equals 15 residues. V was shortened by 5 bases and J by 0 bases, with 11 bases between the two germline ends. The V gene's germline CDR1 is SGDLS and CDR2 YYNGEE. CDR3 amino acids: CASSVGFANTGELFF. CDR3 in DNA: TGTGCCAGCAGTGTGGGGTTCGCGAACACCGGGGAGCTGTTTTTT.

The V and J genes are TRBV28 and TRBJ2-7; TRBD1 matches at 7 bases. Germline CDR1 reads MDHEN; CDR2 reads SYDVKM. The V gene end was trimmed by 2 bases and the J gene end by 6 bases; junction bases not matched to a gene: 7. CDR3 size: 14 residues. CDR3 in amino acids: CASSLARTGREQYV. The CDR3 DNA is TGTGCCAGCAGTTTAGCTCGGACAGGTCGCGAGCAGTACGTC.

This clone has a handful of counts. The rearrangement joins TRBV10-3 to TRBJ2-7, with D perhaps matching TRBD1 or TRBD2 (5 bases each). The CDR3 consists of 12 residues. CDR1 and CDR2 (germline): ENHRY, SYGVKD. V was clipped by 10 bases and J by 1 base, with 11 bases between them. In DNA, the CDR3 is TGTGCCACCCGGGACGTTTCCTACGAGCAGTACTTC. It yields the protein CATRDVSYEQYF.